This T cell receptor (beta chain) is from a study of identical twins. General study results and limits: Within twin pairs, the out-of-frame alpha sequences they shared showed excess low generation probability. Insertions ran lower in abundant cord blood beta clonotypes, though not in memory repertoires. Analyses of zero insertions could be partly confounded by invariant MAIT and iNKT cells.

As concerns this clonotype: Its antigen is not known.

The CDR3 is 14 amino acids. Germline assignment: CDR1 LGHDT and CDR2 YNNKEL (reference sequence). V gave up 3 bases and J gave up 6 bases, with 12 bases separating them. TCRdb reanalysed the 5' RACE reads using MiXCR and keeps one entry per CDR3 protein. The repertoire holds approximately 600,000 distinct CDR3 sequences, with just over 7% as singletons. These sequences were also reported in another study, on yellow fever vaccine responses in identical twins. That work adds: Twins' vaccine T cell response reportedly seemed partly convergent, partly personalized.

This clonotype originated in a woman under 30 in good health. The specimen sequenced was PBMCs. The chain carries TRBV3-1 and TRBJ1-5, with D perhaps TRBD1 (6 bases). The CDR3 bases are TGTGCCAGCAGCCAGGGGGGGGGCCGTCAGCCCCAGCATTTT. Its translation is CASSQGGGRQPQHF.